This record concerns one T cell receptor (beta chain) sequence. As yet, its antigen is unknown. This record comes from a study of vaccination and CD4 T cells after COVID-19. About the research overall: Convalescent donors: six male, four female; seven Caucasian, two Asian, one multiracial, two Hispanic.

As to treatment: roughly nine-day PBMC culture with coronavirus spike peptide pools or control peptides (ViraFEST assay). V shed 6 bases and J 4 bases; nucleotides not matched to a gene: 4. The CDR3 runs to 13 residues. Per germline, CDR1 LGHNT and CDR2 FRNRAP. Sequencing of DNA taken from cultured CD4+ T cells relied on the Oncomine TCR Beta short-read assay. One entry per CDR3 protein results from TCRdb running MiXCR on the PCR reads. The data show around 14,000 distinct CDR3 sequences, with roughly 20% seen just once and approximately 16% held by the top ten. V usage is TRBV12-5 and J usage is TRBJ2-5; 8 nucleotides line up with TRBD2. Sequencing input: cultured CD4+ T cells from blood. This TCR came from a human donor with COVID-19. CDR3 loop: CASGRGGRETQYF. DNA for the CDR3: TGTGCTAGTGGCCGGGGGGGCAGAGAGACCCAGTACTTC.